These T cell receptor beta chains were read from a single sample in a study of CD8 T cells in ankylosing spondylitis. TCRdb called the 5' RACE reads again in MiXCR, with one record for every CDR3 protein. The data show roughly 230,000 distinct CDR3 sequences, about 20% seen once. The specimen was blood, either unsorted or a sorted T cell fraction (not recorded which). The source is a male donor with ankylosing spondylitis or in good health (not recorded which). Each CDR3 is given with its conserved first and last residue. A D gene is named only where the DNA matches it firmly. A clone size is listed for some rows: how often the clone was seen (once, few, many), or a class if it is expanded.

V	J	D	size	DNA	CDR3
TRBV7-9	TRBJ2-2	TRBD2	few	TGTGCCAGCACGGGAGGAGGGGACACCGGGGAGCTGTTTTTT	CASTGGGDTGELFF
TRBV4-1	TRBJ2-7	TRBD1	few	TGCGCCAGCAGCCAAGAGGGCATCGGACAGGGGGCCTACGAGCAGTACTTC	CASSQEGIGQGAYEQYF
TRBV11-2	TRBJ2-7	.	.	TGTGCCAGCAGCTTAGATCCGGGGGCGCAGTACGAGCAGTACTTC	CASSLDPGAQYEQYF
TRBV10-3	TRBJ2-2	.	few	TGTGCCATCAGTGGGGGATCAGGGGACACTGGGGAGCTGTTTTTT	CAISGGSGDTGELFF
TRBV15	TRBJ2-1	TRBD1	.	TGTGCCACCAGCAGCCGGGACAGGGTGGCCAATGAGCAGTTCTTC	CATSSRDRVANEQFF
TRBV7-8	TRBJ2-1	.	few	TGTGCCAGCAGCTTAGAAATTAGTTGGCCAGGGCCCTACAATGAGCAGTTCTTC	CASSLEISWPGPYNEQFF
TRBV6-1	TRBJ2-3	.	few	TGTGCCAGCAGCCCTTCAGTCTGGCCCGTCACGATTACGCAGTATTTT	CASSPSVWPVTITQYF
TRBV20-1	TRBJ2-7	.	.	TGCAGTGCCGGCCTAGCGAATTCTTACGAGCGGTACTTC	CSAGLANSYERYF
TRBV15	TRBJ1-2	.	few	TGTGCCACCAGCGGCCGGGACTTAACAAGGGGCTACACCTTC	CATSGRDLTRGYTF
TRBV7-3	TRBJ2-2	.	.	TGTGCCAGCAGCCCCCCCGCCGGGGAGCTGTTTTTT	CASSPPAGELFF
TRBV10-2	TRBJ1-1	TRBD1	many	TGCGCCAGCAGTGGGGGGACAGTTCTGAACACTGAAGCTTTCTTT	CASSGGTVLNTEAFF
TRBV6-5	TRBJ2-7	.	few	TGTGCCAGCCACTTCCCCGAGCAGTACTTC	CASHFPEQYF
TRBV27	TRBJ2-3	TRBD2	few	TGTGCCAGCAGTGCAATACTAGCGGGAAGCACAGATACGCAGTATTTT	CASSAILAGSTDTQYF
TRBV12-3/TRBV12-4	TRBJ2-3	.	.	TGTGCCAGCAGTCCCCTTACTAGCACAGATACGCAGTATTTT	CASSPLTSTDTQYF
TRBV7-2	TRBJ1-1	.	few	TGTGCCAGCAGCTTCGAAACGGGGAACACTGAAGCTTTCTTT	CASSFETGNTEAFF
TRBV5-1	TRBJ1-4	TRBD1	many	TGCGCCAGCAGCTTGAGTGGACAGGGGGCGCCTAATGAAAAACTGTTTTTT	CASSLSGQGAPNEKLFF
TRBV11-2	TRBJ2-4	.	.	TGTGCCAGCATGGAGGGTTTAAGAAACATTCAGTACTTC	CASMEGLRNIQYF
TRBV29-1	TRBJ1-2	.	.	TGCAGCGCCCAGGACTGGGCTGGCTACACCTTC	CSAQDWAGYTF
TRBV4-1	TRBJ2-7	TRBD2	many	TGCGCCAGCAGCCAAGACTCGACTAGCGGGTACGAGCAGTACTTC	CASSQDSTSGYEQYF
TRBV5-4	TRBJ2-5	.	.	TGTGCCAGCAGCTCGGACTATCAAGAGACCCTGTACTTC	CASSSDYQETLYF
TRBV5-1	TRBJ2-7	.	.	TGCGCCAGCAGCTTAGACGGACAGAACTCCTACGAGCAGTACTTC	CASSLDGQNSYEQYF
TRBV3-1	TRBJ2-4	.	.	TGTGCCAGCAGCCAAATCTCCGGGACCGACAAAAACATTCAGTACTTC	CASSQISGTDKNIQYF
TRBV4-1	TRBJ2-5	TRBD2	few	TGCGCCAGCAGCCCAGGGGGACTAGCGGGATACCAAGAGACCCAGTACTTC	CASSPGGLAGYQETQYF
TRBV20-1	TRBJ2-2	TRBD2	.	TGCAGTGCTAGGGAGGAGTCCCTGCTAGCGGCGAACACCGGGGAGCTGTTTTTT	CSAREESLLAANTGELFF
TRBV4-1	TRBJ2-7	.	many	TGCGCCAGCAGCCAAGTTTGGGCCTCGAGCTCCTACGAGCAGTACTTC	CASSQVWASSSYEQYF
TRBV29-1	TRBJ2-1	TRBD2	many	TGCAGCGTTGGCGGGAGCTCCTACAATGAGCAGTTCTTC	CSVGGSSYNEQFF
TRBV27	TRBJ2-7	TRBD1	few	TGTGCCAGCAGTCCCTCCGGGACAGGGGGCGATTCTCGGGAGCAGTACTTC	CASSPSGTGGDSREQYF
TRBV6-1	TRBJ1-6	.	few	TGTGCCAGCAGCGACCCTTCCCCTGGACAGATTAATTCACCCCTCCACTTT	CASSDPSPGQINSPLHF
TRBV29-1	TRBJ2-2	.	.	TGCAGTCTGCGTCTGGGCACCGGGGAGCTGTTTTTT	CSLRLGTGELFF
TRBV29-1	TRBJ2-7	.	few	TGCAGCGTCGAGACCGGGACGGTCTCCTACGAGCAGTACTTC	CSVETGTVSYEQYF
TRBV6-1	TRBJ2-1	TRBD2	few	TGTGCCAGCAGAACGGGACTAGCGGAGAACAATGAGCAGTTCTTC	CASRTGLAENNEQFF
TRBV27	TRBJ2-1	.	.	TGTGCCAGCAGCCCCGGAGTCCCCTACAATGAGCAGTTCTTC	CASSPGVPYNEQFF
TRBV5-1	TRBJ2-3	TRBD2	many	TGCGCCAGCAGCGAAGGCAGTCTAGCGGGAGGTAACACAGATACGCAGTATTTT	CASSEGSLAGGNTDTQYF
TRBV15	TRBJ2-7	TRBD1	few	TGTGCCACCAGCAGGGGACAGGGGGAATACGAGCAGTACTTC	CATSRGQGEYEQYF
TRBV7-8	TRBJ2-1	TRBD2	few	TGTGCCAGCAGCACCGAAGTTGGCGGACTAGCGTTCGATGAGCAGTTCTTC	CASSTEVGGLAFDEQFF
TRBV7-9	TRBJ2-7	TRBD1	.	TGTGCCAGCAGCCGGACAGGGGTATCCTCCAGTGGCTACGAGCAGTACTTC	CASSRTGVSSSGYEQYF
TRBV12-3/TRBV12-4	TRBJ2-1	.	many	TGTGCCAGCAGTAGAGCCCTGATGGAGCAGTTCTTC	CASSRALMEQFF
TRBV11-2	TRBJ2-7	TRBD1	.	TGTGCCAGCAGCTCCCCTCCTATTGACAGGGACCTCTCCTACGAGCAGTACTTC	CASSSPPIDRDLSYEQYF
TRBV6-1	TRBJ1-6	.	.	TGTGCCAGCAGTGTCATCGCGGATAATTCACCCCTCCACTTT	CASSVIADNSPLHF
TRBV5-1	TRBJ1-1	.	.	TGCGCCAGCAGCTTGGCCTGGCGGGGGAACACTGAAGCTTTCTTT	CASSLAWRGNTEAFF
TRBV12-5	TRBJ2-7	TRBD1	.	TGTGCTAGTGGTTTGGTACAGGGGTGGTCCTACGAGCAGTACTTC	CASGLVQGWSYEQYF
TRBV5-6	TRBJ2-3	.	.	TGTGCCAGCAGCTCTACCGGGACAACGTCCCCAGATACGCAGTATTTT	CASSSTGTTSPDTQYF
TRBV12-3/TRBV12-4	TRBJ2-1	.	few	TGTGCCAGCAGTGCCTCCCTCCAGGACAATGAGCAGTTCTTC	CASSASLQDNEQFF
TRBV9	TRBJ1-4	TRBD1	few	TGTGCCAGCAGCGAGAGGACAGGGTTCGAGGGTGAAAAACTGTTTTTT	CASSERTGFEGEKLFF
TRBV3-1	TRBJ2-7	TRBD2	.	TGTGCCAGCAGCCCCACCCAGCGGGGTTCCTACGAGCAGTACTTC	CASSPTQRGSYEQYF
TRBV20-1	TRBJ2-7	.	few	TGCAGTGCTAGAGAAACTACCTACGAGCAGTACTTC	CSARETTYEQYF
TRBV11-2	TRBJ2-1	.	.	TGTGCCAGCAGCCACCGGGCGGGCGGGCCCTACAATGAGCAGTTCTTC	CASSHRAGGPYNEQFF
TRBV20-1	TRBJ2-1	TRBD2	few	TGCAGTGCTAGACCGGGACTAGCGTTGTACAATGAGCAGTTCTTC	CSARPGLALYNEQFF
TRBV15	TRBJ2-4	TRBD1	.	TGTGCCACCAGCAGGGGACAGGGAAAAAACATTCAGTACTTC	CATSRGQGKNIQYF
TRBV20-1	TRBJ2-7	TRBD2	.	TGCAGTGCCCCGAAACGACTAGCGGGAGTTTACGAGCAGTACTTC	CSAPKRLAGVYEQYF
TRBV4-3	TRBJ2-5	.	few	TGCGCCAGCAGCCAAGATTGGGGGCGGGAGCTTGAGACCCAGTACTTC	CASSQDWGRELETQYF
TRBV4-2	TRBJ2-7	.	.	TGTGCCAGCAGCCAGGCAGGGGGGTCCTACGAGCAGTACTTC	CASSQAGGSYEQYF
TRBV6-1	TRBJ1-5	.	few	TGTGCCAGCAGGCGGACCTTCGATCAGCCCCAGCATTTT	CASRRTFDQPQHF
TRBV7-8	TRBJ2-7	.	few	TGTGCCAGCGGAATCGAGAGGGCCAACGAGCAGTACTTC	CASGIERANEQYF